This is a list of T cell receptor beta chains from one sample in a study of cytomegalovirus exposure and HLA in healthy donors. Assay: immunoSEQ multiplex PCR; the TCRdb copy retains only in-frame clones and omits some. The table has under 200,000 clones, 70% to 80% seen once. Specimen: PBMCs. The source is a woman aged 45-65 years in good health and CMV-seronegative. Each CDR3 is given with its conserved first and last residue. The order of the fields is clone size, D gene, J gene, V gene, CDR3 protein, CDR3 DNA. A D gene is named only where the DNA matches it firmly. A clone size is listed for some rows: how often the clone was seen (once, few, many), or a class if it is expanded.

>-|-|TRBJ1-1|TRBV28
CASSPILEVTEAFF
TGTGCCAGCAGTCCCATACTAGAGGTAACTGAAGCTTTCTTT
>-|TRBD2|TRBJ2-3|TRBV5-4
CASSLSPREVGDTQYF
TGTGCCAGCAGCTTGAGTCCGCGGGAGGTTGGAGATACGCAGTATTTT
>-|TRBD2|TRBJ2-7|TRBV28
CASSRGLAGALFEQYF
TGTGCCAGCAGCCGGGGACTAGCGGGAGCTTTATTCGAGCAGTACTTC
>-|-|TRBJ2-3|TRBV5-1
CASSSGRTSTDTQYF
TGCGCCAGCAGCTCGGGAAGGACTAGCACAGATACGCAGTATTTT
>-|TRBD1|TRBJ1-6|TRBV15
CATSRSGQGNNSPLHF
TGTGCCACCAGCAGATCGGGACAGGGCAATAATTCACCCCTCCACTTT
>few|TRBD1|TRBJ1-1|TRBV4-3
CASSQLIGQARPEAFF
TGCGCCAGCAGCCAACTAATAGGACAGGCCCGGCCTGAAGCTTTCTTT
>-|TRBD2|TRBJ2-3|TRBV19
CASRGLAGAWGTQYF
TGTGCCAGTAGGGGACTAGCGGGAGCGTGGGGTACGCAGTATTTT
>-|-|TRBJ1-5|TRBV19
CASTIVASGYQPQHF
TGTGCCAGTACCATCGTCGCTTCGGGTTATCAGCCCCAGCATTTT
>-|TRBD2|TRBJ2-7|TRBV7-8
CASSLAPGGAYEQYF
TGTGCCAGCAGCTTAGCGCCGGGAGGGGCCTACGAGCAGTACTTC
>once|-|TRBJ2-7|TRBV2
CASIKDPGTYEQYF
TGTGCCAGCATAAAGGACCCGGGAACCTACGAGCAGTACTTC
>-|TRBD1|TRBJ1-2|TRBV10-2
CASIGQADYGYTF
TGCGCCAGCATTGGACAGGCCGACTATGGCTACACCTTC
>-|-|TRBJ2-7|TRBV6-1
CASSEVGVREQYF
TGTGCCAGCAGTGAAGTCGGGGTAAGGGAGCAGTACTTC
>-|-|TRBJ2-1|TRBV25-1
CASSGQNDYNEQFF
TGTGCCAGCAGTGGTCAGAATGACTACAATGAGCAGTTCTTC
>-|-|TRBJ1-6|TRBV6-1
CASSGWDIDNSPLHF
TGTGCCAGCAGTGGGTGGGACATAGATAATTCACCCCTCCACTTT
>-|-|TRBJ2-2|TRBV28
CASTSTGLTTGELFF
TGTGCCAGCACTTCCACAGGGCTCACCACCGGGGAGCTGTTTTTT
>-|-|TRBJ1-1|TRBV11-2
CASSLASAGTRNTEAFF
TGTGCCAGCAGCTTAGCATCTGCAGGGACTAGGAACACTGAAGCTTTCTTT
>-|TRBD1|TRBJ1-2|TRBV19
CASSGGQGGGYTF
TGTGCCAGTAGTGGGGGACAGGGCGGTGGCTACACCTTC
>-|TRBD1|TRBJ2-7|TRBV7-9
CSSGPGQGVREQYF
TGTTCCAGCGGCCCGGGACAGGGGGTACGTGAGCAGTACTTC
>-|TRBD2|TRBJ2-3|TRBV7-8
CASSLPSGRSGTDTQYF
TGTGCCAGCAGCTTACCTAGCGGGAGATCGGGAACAGATACGCAGTATTTT
>-|-|TRBJ1-6|TRBV4-1
CASSLPGGANSPLHF
TGCGCCAGCAGCCTCCCGGGGGGAGCTAATTCACCCCTCCACTTT
>-|-|TRBJ1-1|TRBV6-6
CASSYPGNTEAFF
TGTGCCAGCAGTTACCCGGGGAACACTGAAGCTTTCTTT
>-|TRBD2|TRBJ2-1|TRBV7-6
CASGAGVGEQFF
TGTGCCAGCGGGGCGGGAGTAGGGGAGCAGTTCTTC
>few|TRBD1|TRBJ1-4|TRBV19
CASSTTGGRSEKLFF
TGTGCCAGTAGTACCACAGGGGGAAGGAGTGAAAAACTGTTTTTT
>-|TRBD1|TRBJ2-3|TRBV5-1
CASSLSRQGSTDTQYF
TGCGCCAGCAGCTTAAGCCGACAGGGGAGCACAGATACGCAGTATTTT
>few|-|TRBJ1-5|TRBV19
CASTPQGQPQHF
TGTGCCAGTACCCCCCAGGGGCAGCCCCAGCATTTT